One sample yielded the 3 T cell receptor beta chains listed below, sequenced in a study of CD4 T cells in relation to SARS-CoV-2 and coronaviruses. Profiled with immunoSEQ multiplex PCR; TCRdb holds only in-frame clones, not every one. The repertoire includes about 56,000 clones, about 90% of them detected once, and 0.3% to 0.5% sits in the top ten. Sequenced input: naive CD4+ T cells from PBMCs. Subset defined: naive CD4+ T cells isolated by negative enrichment. Every receptor here comes from an adult with COVID-19.

This clone was seen a single time. V gene TRBV10-3 combines with J gene TRBJ1-6; no reliable D call. The length of the CDR3 is 17 residues. The germline V gene encodes CDR1 ENHRY and CDR2 SYGVKD. Deletions cut 0 bases from V and 5 bases from J, with 14 bases between. The CDR3 sequence is CAISESTFRLNNSPLHF. The CDR3 DNA reads TGTGCCATCAGTGAGTCGACTTTCAGACTCAATAATTCACCCCTCCACTTT.

The genes are TRBV9 and TRBJ2-1, with TRBD1 identical over 9 bases. Germline V gene data show CDR1 as SGDLS and CDR2 as YYNGEE. V shed 4 bases, J shed 11 bases, and the junction held 10 bases outside the gene matches. The CDR3 spans 14 residues. The CDR3 is CASSFRSGTGQQFF. As DNA, the CDR3 is TGTGCCAGCAGCTTTCGAAGCGGGACAGGGCAGCAGTTCTTC.

V is TRBV24-1 and J is TRBJ2-3, with TRBD1 as a possible D gene (6 bases). The germline V and J ends were trimmed by 0 bases and 2 bases, with 11 bases remaining between them. The CDR3 spans 16 residues. Germline V lookup: CDR1 KGHDR, CDR2 SFDVKD. CDR3 residues: CATSDLVRGSTDTQYF. The CDR3, as DNA: TGTGCCACCAGTGATTTGGTCAGGGGATCCACAGATACGCAGTATTTT.